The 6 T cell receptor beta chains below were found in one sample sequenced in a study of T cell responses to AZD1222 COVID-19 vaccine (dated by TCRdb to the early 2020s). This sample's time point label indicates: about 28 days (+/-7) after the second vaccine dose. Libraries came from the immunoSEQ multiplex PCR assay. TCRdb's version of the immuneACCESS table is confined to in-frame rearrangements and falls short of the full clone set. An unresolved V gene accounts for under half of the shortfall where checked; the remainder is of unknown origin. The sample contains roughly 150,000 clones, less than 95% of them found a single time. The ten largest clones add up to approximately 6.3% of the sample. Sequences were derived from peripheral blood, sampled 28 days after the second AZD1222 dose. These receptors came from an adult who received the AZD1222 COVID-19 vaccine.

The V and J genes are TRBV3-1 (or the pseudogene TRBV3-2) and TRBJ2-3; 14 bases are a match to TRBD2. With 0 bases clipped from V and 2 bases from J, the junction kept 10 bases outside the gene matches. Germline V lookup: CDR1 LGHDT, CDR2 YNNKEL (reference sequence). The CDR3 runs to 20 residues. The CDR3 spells CASSQEGEGTSGRVTDTQYF. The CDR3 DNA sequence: TGTGCCAGCAGCCAAGAAGGGGAAGGGACTAGCGGGAGAGTCACAGATACGCAGTATTTT.

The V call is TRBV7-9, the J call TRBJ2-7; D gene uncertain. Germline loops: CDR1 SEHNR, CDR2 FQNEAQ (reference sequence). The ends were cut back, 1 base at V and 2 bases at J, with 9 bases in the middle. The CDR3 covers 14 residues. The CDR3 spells CASSLEFRAYEQYF. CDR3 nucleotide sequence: TGTGCCAGCAGCTTAGAATTCCGGGCCTACGAGCAGTACTTC.

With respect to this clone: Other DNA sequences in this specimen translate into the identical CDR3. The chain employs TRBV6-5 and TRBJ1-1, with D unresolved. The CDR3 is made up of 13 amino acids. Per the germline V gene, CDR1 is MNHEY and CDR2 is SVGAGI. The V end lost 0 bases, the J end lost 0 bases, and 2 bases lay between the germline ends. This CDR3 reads CASSYSLNTEAFF. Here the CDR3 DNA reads TGTGCCAGCAGTTACTCCTTGAACACTGAAGCTTTCTTT.

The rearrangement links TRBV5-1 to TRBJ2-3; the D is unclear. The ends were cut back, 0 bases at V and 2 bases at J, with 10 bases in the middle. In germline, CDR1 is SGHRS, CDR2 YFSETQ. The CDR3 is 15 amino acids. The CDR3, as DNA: TGCGCCAGCAGCTTGGATGACCCAGCCACAGATACGCAGTATTTT. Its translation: CASSLDDPATDTQYF.

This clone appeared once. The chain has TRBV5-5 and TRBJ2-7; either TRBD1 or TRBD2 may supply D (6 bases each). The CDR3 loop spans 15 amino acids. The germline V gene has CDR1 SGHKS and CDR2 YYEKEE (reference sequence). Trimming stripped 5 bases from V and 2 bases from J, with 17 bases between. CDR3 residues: CASRPGRQDPYEQYF. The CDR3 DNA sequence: TGTGCCAGCAGGCCCGGGAGACAGGATCCCTACGAGCAGTACTTC.

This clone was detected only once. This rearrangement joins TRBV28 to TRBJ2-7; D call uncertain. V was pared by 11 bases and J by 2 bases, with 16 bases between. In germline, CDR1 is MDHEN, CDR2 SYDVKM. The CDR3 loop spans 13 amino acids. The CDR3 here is CAAEKYLTYEQYF. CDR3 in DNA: TGTGCCGCGGAGAAGTATCTCACCTACGAGCAGTACTTC.